The 11 T cell receptor beta chains below were found in one sample sequenced in a study of T cells after posttransplantation cyclophosphamide. Treatment was busulfan-fludarabine conditioning, a marrow graft, and cyclophosphamide on days +3 and +4. The data were produced by immunoSEQ multiplex PCR, yet TCRdb's version contains in-frame clones alone and is incomplete. The sample holds around 10,000 clones, about four fifths seen once. The starting material was PBMCs, obtained after allogeneic stem cell transplant with posttransplant cyclophosphamide. The source is a female patient aged 45 to 65 who received an allogeneic stem cell transplant from a related donor, was CMV-positive, and had no GVHD. Some T cells may be graft donor cells.

CDR3 loop: CASSLVGRGDTEAFF. The CDR3 coding sequence is TGCGCCAGCAGCTTGGTGGGGAGGGGGGACACTGAAGCTTTCTTT. The chain links TRBV5-1 to TRBJ1-1; TRBD1 is a possible D gene (6 bases). The V gene's germline CDR1 is SGHRS and CDR2 YFSETQ. CDR3 length: 15 amino acids. Trimming stripped 0 bases from V and 3 bases from J, with 12 bases between. Filled out from reference TRBV5-1 and TRBJ1-1, the complete variable domain reads KAGVTQTPRYLIKTRGQQVTLSCSPISGHRSVSWYQQTPGQGLQFLFEYFSETQRNKGNFPGRFSGRQFSNSRSEMNVSTLELGDSALYLCASSLVGRGDTEAFFGQGTRLTVV.

The chain joins TRBV5-1 to TRBJ1-5, with D unclear. This CDR3 comprises 14 residues. CDR1 and CDR2 from the germline V gene are SGHRS and YFSETQ. Deletions cut 0 bases from V and 6 bases from J, with 10 bases between. CDR3 sequence: CASSLALGSQPQHF. The CDR3 DNA is TGCGCCAGCAGCTTGGCTCTGGGGAGTCAGCCCCAGCATTTT.

The chain has TRBV28 and TRBJ1-6, with 9 bases lining up with TRBD1. Germline V lookup: CDR1 MDHEN, CDR2 SYDVKM. Trimming cost V 3 bases and J 8 bases; bases outside gene matches: 5. CDR3 length: 15 amino acids. The CDR3: CASSFSGTGYSPLHF. For the CDR3, the DNA is TGTGCCAGCAGTTTTTCCGGGACAGGGTATTCACCCCTCCACTTT.

This chain uses TRBV10-3 with TRBJ2-1; 8 nucleotides align to TRBD1. This CDR3 is 16 amino acids long. With V trimmed by 0 bases and J by 2 bases, 3 bases remained unmatched. The germline V gene has CDR1 ENHRY and CDR2 SYGVKD. For the CDR3, the DNA is TGTGCCATCAGTGAGTCGAAGACAGGGGCCTACAATGAGCAGTTCTTC. It specifies CAISESKTGAYNEQFF.

This sequence joins TRBV30 and TRBJ2-1; 8 bases are a match to TRBD2. The CDR3 has 13 amino acids. The germline gives CDR1 GTSNPN, CDR2 SVGIG (reference sequence). The V and J ends lost 4 bases and 6 bases, in that order; junction bases with no gene match: 5. CDR3 residues: CAWIGTRGNEQFF. The CDR3 nucleotides read TGTGCCTGGATAGGGACTAGGGGCAATGAGCAGTTCTTC.

V gene TRBV30 combines with J gene TRBJ1-5, with D uncertain. The germline gives CDR1 GTSNPN, CDR2 SVGIG (reference sequence). The CDR3 totals 17 residues. Trimming stripped 3 bases from V and 1 base from J, with 19 bases between. The CDR3 DNA sequence: TGTGCCTGGAGGACCCGCGAGGGAGGGCACAGCAATCAGCCCCAGCATTTT. This sequence encodes CAWRTREGGHSNQPQHF.

This chain uses TRBV5-1 with TRBJ1-4, with 11 bases matching TRBD1. Trimming took 4 bases from V and 4 from J; bases not matched to a gene: 12. Germline V gene sequence: CDR1 SGHRS, CDR2 YFSETQ. The CDR3 runs 18 residues. The CDR3 loop is CASSPQGPGTGGNEKLFF. The CDR3 coding sequence is TGCGCCAGCAGCCCACAAGGTCCCGGGACAGGGGGTAATGAAAAACTGTTTTTT.

The chain combines TRBV5-6 with TRBJ1-1; possibly TRBD1 for D (5 bases). This CDR3 contains 14 residues. Deletions cut 5 bases from V and 3 bases from J, with 14 bases between. CDR1 and CDR2 (germline): SGHDT, YYEEEE. For the CDR3, the DNA is TGTGCCAGCAGGTCGGACACCCGATACACTGAAGCTTTCTTT. Amino acid sequence: CASRSDTRYTEAFF.

This clone is labeled medium-sized. J is TRBJ1-1 and V is TRBV15; TRBD1 agrees at 11 bases. Trimming at V came to 8 bases and at J to 1 base, leaving 0 bases not matched to a gene. CDR1 is LNHNV, CDR2 YYDKDF, per germline (reference sequence). This CDR3 region has 13 residues. The CDR3 region is CATGTGGNTEAFF. The CDR3 nucleotides are TGTGCCACCGGGACAGGGGGGAACACTGAAGCTTTCTTT.

In its sample, this clone was seen a few times. The chain couples TRBV14 to TRBJ1-1, with 7 bases matching TRBD1. The CDR3 totals 13 residues. CDR1 SGHDN and CDR2 FVKESK come from the germline V gene. With 5 bases clipped from V and 3 bases from J, the junction kept 3 bases outside the gene matches. CDR3 amino acids: CASSSDRYTEAFF. The DNA for the CDR3 is TGTGCCAGCAGCTCGGACAGGTACACTGAAGCTTTCTTT.

The chain links TRBV6-1 to TRBJ2-3; maybe TRBD2 (5 bases). Trimming cost V 2 bases and J 8 bases, with 5 bases left between them. CDR1 and CDR2 from the germline V gene are MNHNS and SASEGT. This CDR3 has 11 amino acids. The CDR3 region is CASSELATQYF. The CDR3 DNA sequence: TGTGCCAGCAGTGAACTAGCTACGCAGTATTTT.